Listed below are T cell receptor beta chains from one sample, sequenced in a study of blood T cells in healthy people across ages. One entry per CDR3 protein results from TCRdb running MiXCR on the 5' RACE reads. Among hundreds of thousands of distinct CDR3 sequences listed, about half were seen once. The sequenced sample consisted of blood. Receptors originate from a woman aged 60-75 years in good health. CDR3s include the opening cysteine and the closing phenylalanine or tryptophan. The order of the fields is V gene, D gene, CDR3 protein. A D gene is named only where the DNA matches it firmly.

>TRBV9|NA
CASSVVGNDYNEQFF
>TRBV11-3|NA
CASSGSWGNEQFF
>TRBV7-2|NA
CASSTRPIGASTEAFF
>TRBV4-3|NA
CASSMGQGQNYGYTF
>TRBV20-1|NA
CSAGTGGLNEKLFF
>TRBV3-1|NA
CASSLISGAEQYF
>TRBV7-2|TRBD2
CASSSTSGTSGKEQFF
>TRBV6-2/TRBV6-3|NA
CASGYRGDNEQFF
>TRBV12-3/TRBV12-4|NA
CASSYGGTADTQYF
>TRBV28|TRBD2
CASSIASGLAKNIQYF
>TRBV20-1|NA
CSARHQGASGELFF
>TRBV27|TRBD1
CASSSPRTGSSGANVLTF
>TRBV4-3|TRBD1
CASSQEPDRVPYEQYF
>TRBV6-6|TRBD1
CAAQGGDYNEQFF
>TRBV7-2|NA
CASSRYPENEQFF
>TRBV20-1|NA
CSASSGREDEQFF
>TRBV4-1|NA
CASSQDGNTDTQYF
>TRBV2|NA
CASIGGRKETQYF
>TRBV29-1|TRBD1
CSVEELPGQVYGYTF
>TRBV6-2/TRBV6-3|TRBD2
CASRLWTSGSNEQYF
>TRBV6-5|NA
CASRSFGSGANVLTF
>TRBV7-2|NA
CASSPPKGQTQYF
>TRBV4-2|NA
CASSQDEGWGEQYF
>TRBV2|NA
CAVNDRAPLGQYF
>TRBV9|NA
CASSVAAGRSEQYF
>TRBV5-1|NA
CASSVSFDEQYF
>TRBV6-1|TRBD1
CASSFRDRANEQYF
>TRBV12-3/TRBV12-4|TRBD1
CASSGTGDQPQHF
>TRBV12-5|NA
CASGLCKQDKETQYF
>TRBV11-2|NA
CASSHPTDSTEDTQYF
>TRBV4-3|NA
CASSQDSGETQYF
>TRBV9|NA
CASSVEGDFYNEQFF
>TRBV29-1|TRBD1
CSRLDRDGYTF
>TRBV7-8|TRBD1
CASSPRRDRNYEQYF
>TRBV20-1|NA
CSASRRIANYGYTF
>TRBV7-3|NA
CASSFAGYRFCEQYF
>TRBV20-1|NA
CSARVGISDEQFF
>TRBV7-9|NA
CASSLGDNYNEQFF
>TRBV6-5|TRBD1
CASSEGQAGNSPLHF
>TRBV10-3|TRBD1
CASAGTEISEQFF
>TRBV18|TRBD2
CASSPGAGLAGGGDEQYF
>TRBV20-1|TRBD1
CSARDGPGQGYNEQFF
>TRBV20-1|TRBD1
CSAPDRVDKNIQYF
>TRBV24-1|TRBD2
CATRREGNTGELFF
>TRBV7-9|NA
CASSLDVGGHTDTQYF
>TRBV20-1|NA
CSARDRESFGQYF
>TRBV28|TRBD2
CASRRARGGRYNEQFF
>TRBV5-1|NA
CASSHGNVGSYEQYF
>TRBV7-3|NA
CASSRTGFQETQYF
>TRBV27|NA
CASATTPQETQYF
>TRBV29-1|NA
CSVATGNSYEQYF
>TRBV20-1|NA
CSASPGEANEKLFF
>TRBV7-2|TRBD2
CASSAGTSGDNEQFF
>TRBV9|NA
CASSAGGFDYGYTF
>TRBV7-2|NA
CASSDPLNEQFF